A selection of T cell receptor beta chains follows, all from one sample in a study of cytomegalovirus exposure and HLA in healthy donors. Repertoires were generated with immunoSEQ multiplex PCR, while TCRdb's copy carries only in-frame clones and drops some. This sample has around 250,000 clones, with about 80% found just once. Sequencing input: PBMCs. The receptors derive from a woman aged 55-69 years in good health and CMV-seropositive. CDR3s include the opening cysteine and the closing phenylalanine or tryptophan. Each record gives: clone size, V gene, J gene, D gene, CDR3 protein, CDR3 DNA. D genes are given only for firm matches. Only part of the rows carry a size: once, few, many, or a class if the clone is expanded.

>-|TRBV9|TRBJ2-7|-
CASSGGGRYEQYF
TGTGCCAGCAGCGGAGGCGGAAGGTACGAGCAGTACTTC
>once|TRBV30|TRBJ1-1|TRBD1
CAGRTGPYNTEAFF
TGTGCCGGACGGACAGGGCCTTATAACACTGAAGCTTTCTTT
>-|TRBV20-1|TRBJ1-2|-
CSARANYGYTF
TGCAGTGCCAGGGCCAACTATGGCTACACCTTC
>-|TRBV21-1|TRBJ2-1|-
CASSNLTGGNNEQFF
TGTGCCAGCAGCAACCTGACAGGGGGCAACAATGAGCAGTTCTTC
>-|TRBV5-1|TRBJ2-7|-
CASSLAARGEQYF
TGCGCCAGCAGCTTGGCTGCCCGGGGCGAGCAGTACTTC
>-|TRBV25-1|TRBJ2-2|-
CASSERDLSGELFF
TGTGCCAGCAGTGAACGAGATCTGTCCGGGGAGCTGTTTTTT
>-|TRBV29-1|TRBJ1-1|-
CSGLQPARAEAFF
TGCAGCGGACTCCAACCGGCGCGGGCAGAAGCTTTCTTT
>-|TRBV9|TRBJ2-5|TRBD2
CASSVGTRGSQTQYF
TGTGCCAGCAGCGTTGGGACTAGAGGTAGCCAGACCCAGTACTTC
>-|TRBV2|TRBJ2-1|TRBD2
CASNLAGGAWGREQFF
TGTGCCAGCAATCTAGCGGGAGGCGCCTGGGGTAGGGAGCAGTTCTTC
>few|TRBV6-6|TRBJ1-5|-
CASSWDSNQPQHF
TGTGCCAGCAGTTGGGACTCAAATCAGCCCCAGCATTTT
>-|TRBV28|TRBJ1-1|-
CASSYYTTEAFF
TGTGCCAGCAGTTATTACACCACTGAAGCTTTCTTT
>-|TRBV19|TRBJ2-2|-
CASSIVKLRQGYTGELFF
TGTGCCAGTAGTATAGTTAAGTTACGGCAGGGGTACACCGGGGAGCTGTTTTTT
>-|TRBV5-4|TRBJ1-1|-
CASSNPARGRGTEAFF
TGTGCCAGCAGCAACCCTGCCCGAGGGCGGGGCACTGAAGCTTTCTTT
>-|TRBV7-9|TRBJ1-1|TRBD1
CASSLERDSFEAFF
TGTGCCAGCAGCTTAGAGAGGGACAGCTTTGAAGCTTTCTTT
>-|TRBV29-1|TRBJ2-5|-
CSVRVEQTQYF
TGCAGCGTCCGGGTGGAACAGACCCAGTACTTC
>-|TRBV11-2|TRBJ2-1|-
CASSLEGWAGQPYNEQFF
TGTGCCAGCAGCTTAGAAGGTTGGGCAGGACAGCCTTACAATGAGCAGTTCTTC
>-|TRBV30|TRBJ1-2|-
CAWSLSSYGYTF
TGTGCCTGGAGTTTATCGTCCTATGGCTACACCTTC
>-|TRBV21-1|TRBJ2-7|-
CASRGTGLYEQYF
TGTGCCAGTCGGGGGACAGGACTCTACGAGCAGTACTTC
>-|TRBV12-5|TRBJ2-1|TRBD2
CASGLVRRLAGDFEQFF
TGTGCTAGTGGTTTGGTACGCCGACTAGCGGGAGATTTTGAGCAGTTCTTC
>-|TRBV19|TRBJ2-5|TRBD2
CASSIRGAQYF
TGTGCCAGTAGTATACGGGGGGCCCAGTACTTC
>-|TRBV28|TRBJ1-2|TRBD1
CASRTRTGGDGYTF
TGTGCCAGCAGGACCCGGACAGGCGGTGATGGCTACACCTTC
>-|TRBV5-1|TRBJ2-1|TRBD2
CASTTTVREVNEQFF
TGCGCCAGCACAACAACCGTGCGGGAGGTAAATGAGCAGTTCTTC
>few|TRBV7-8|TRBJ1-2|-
CASSLQGYGYTF
TGTGCCAGCAGCTTACAGGGTTATGGCTACACCTTC
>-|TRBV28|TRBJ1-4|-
CASSLGGREKLFF
TGTGCCAGCAGTTTAGGGGGCCGGGAAAAACTGTTTTTT
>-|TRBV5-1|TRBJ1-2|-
CASSYLQTGNYGYTF
TGCGCCAGCAGCTACCTCCAAACAGGGAACTATGGCTACACCTTC
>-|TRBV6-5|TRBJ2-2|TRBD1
CASLGTENTGELFF
TGTGCCAGTCTCGGGACAGAGAACACCGGGGAGCTGTTTTTT
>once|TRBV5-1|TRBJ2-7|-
CASSYERYEQYF
TGCGCCAGCAGCTATGAGCGCTACGAGCAGTACTTC
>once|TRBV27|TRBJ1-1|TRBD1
CASSAPLRGQGMNTEAFF
TGTGCCAGCAGTGCGCCCCTTAGGGGGCAGGGAATGAACACTGAAGCTTTCTTT
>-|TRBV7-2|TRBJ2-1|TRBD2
CASSAGLAPNEQFF
TGTGCCAGCAGCGCGGGACTAGCCCCCAATGAGCAGTTCTTC
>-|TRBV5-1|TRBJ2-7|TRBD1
CASSLETGFEQYF
TGCGCCAGCAGCTTGGAGACAGGGTTTGAGCAGTACTTC
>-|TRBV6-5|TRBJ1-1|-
CASSYLAGTEAFF
TGTGCCAGCAGTTACTTGGCGGGTACTGAAGCTTTCTTT
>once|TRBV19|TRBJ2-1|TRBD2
CASSIAGVHNEQFF
TGTGCCAGTAGTATTGCGGGAGTCCACAATGAGCAGTTCTTC
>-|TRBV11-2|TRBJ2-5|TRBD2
CASSIDGTSDPQETQYF
TGTGCCAGCAGCATCGACGGGACTAGCGACCCCCAAGAGACCCAGTACTTC
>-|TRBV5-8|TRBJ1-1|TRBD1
CANFRQGNTEAFF
TGTGCCAACTTTCGACAGGGCAACACTGAAGCTTTCTTT
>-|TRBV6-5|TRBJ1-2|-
CASSYSSSYGYTF
TGTGCCAGCAGTTACTCCAGTTCCTATGGCTACACCTTC
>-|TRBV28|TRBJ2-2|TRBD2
CASRGLSLTGELFF
TGTGCCAGCAGGGGACTATCTCTAACCGGGGAGCTGTTTTTT
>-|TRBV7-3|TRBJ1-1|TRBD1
CASSLAGGFGTEAFF
TGTGCCAGCAGCTTGGCAGGGGGCTTCGGCACTGAAGCTTTCTTT
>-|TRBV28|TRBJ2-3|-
CASSLSYDTQYF
TGTGCCAGCAGTTTAAGCTATGATACGCAGTATTTT
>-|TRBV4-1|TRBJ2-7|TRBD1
CASTTRQGQPYEQYF
TGCGCCAGCACCACCAGACAGGGTCAACCCTACGAGCAGTACTTC
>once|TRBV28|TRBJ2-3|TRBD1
CASRENRGQSTDTQYF
TGTGCCAGCAGGGAAAACAGGGGGCAAAGCACAGATACGCAGTATTTT
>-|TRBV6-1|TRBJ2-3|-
CASSEEGTQYF
TGTGCCAGCAGTGAGGAGGGTACGCAGTATTTT
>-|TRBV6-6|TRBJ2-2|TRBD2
CASTATSGNTGELFF
TGTGCCAGCACTGCAACTAGCGGAAACACCGGGGAGCTGTTTTTT
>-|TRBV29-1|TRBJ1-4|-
CSVTDGLNEKLFF
TGCAGCGTGACTGACGGATTAAATGAAAAACTGTTTTTT
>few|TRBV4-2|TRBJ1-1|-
CASSQGSGGTEAFF
TGTGCCAGCAGCCAAGGTTCGGGGGGCACTGAAGCTTTCTTT
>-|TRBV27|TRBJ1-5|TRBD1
CASSSTGNSNQPQHF
TGTGCCAGCAGTTCGACAGGGAATAGCAATCAGCCCCAGCATTTT
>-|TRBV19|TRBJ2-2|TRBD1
CASTLGGQGRYTGELFF
TGTGCCAGTACCTTGGGAGGACAGGGGAGGTACACCGGGGAGCTGTTTTTT
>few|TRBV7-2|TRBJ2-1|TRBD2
CASTLVGLAGSYNEQFF
TGTGCCAGCACCCTCGTAGGGCTAGCGGGTTCCTACAATGAGCAGTTCTTC
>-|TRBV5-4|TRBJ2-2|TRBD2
CASRKGTSGMVAGELFF
TGTGCCAGCAGAAAAGGGACTAGCGGGATGGTGGCCGGGGAGCTGTTTTTT
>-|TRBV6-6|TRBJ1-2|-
CASSWEGRANYGYTF
TGTGCCAGCAGCTGGGAAGGGAGAGCTAACTATGGCTACACCTTC
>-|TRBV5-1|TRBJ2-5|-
CASSPSGGLETQYF
TGCGCCAGCAGCCCGTCAGGGGGGTTAGAGACCCAGTACTTC
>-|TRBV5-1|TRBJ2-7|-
CASSLDSGPPPYEQYF
TGCGCCAGCAGCTTGGATTCGGGTCCCCCACCCTACGAGCAGTACTTC
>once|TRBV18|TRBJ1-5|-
CASSSRGDGNQPQHF
TGTGCCAGCTCATCCAGGGGAGATGGGAATCAGCCCCAGCATTTT
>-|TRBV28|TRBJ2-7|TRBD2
CASGTREGEQYF
TGTGCCAGCGGTACGAGGGAGGGGGAGCAGTACTTC
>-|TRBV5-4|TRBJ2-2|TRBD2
CASSLVNLAGVLTGELFF
TGTGCCAGCAGCTTGGTTAATCTAGCGGGAGTCTTAACCGGGGAGCTGTTTTTT